This TCR beta chain was sequenced in a study of regulatory T cells in long-lasting Graves disease. General study points: Under persistent disease, TRBV28, TRBJ1-2 and TRBJ2-5 were used preferentially.

The trim removed 2 bases at V and 5 bases at J, leaving 5 bases unmatched. The CDR3 has 15 amino acids. CDR1 is MNHEY and CDR2 is SMNVEV in the germline V gene (reference sequence). The time point was: newly diagnosed GD, antithyroid drugs for less than 3 months. From RNA extracted from PBMCs, the TCR library was made. Assembly of TCR beta libraries relied on iRepertoire HTBI primers together with Arm-PCR of CDR3 regions. TCRdb redid the calling of the multiplex PCR reads with MiXCR, one entry per CDR3 protein. The sample shows fewer than 450,000 distinct CDR3 sequences, 15% of them seen only once. At least ten counts were recorded for this clonotype. No antigen is known for it. The data were also submitted as part of a second study, on T cells in Graves' hyperthyroidism and ophthalmopathy. From that second work: An initial round of RT-PCR targeting the TCR CDR3 relied on the HTBI primer set.

Sequencing was performed on peripheral blood mononuclear cells (PBMCs), taken at new diagnosis, from a patient treated with antithyroid drugs. This TCR came from a woman aged 40-49 years with Graves disease. V usage is TRBV27 and J usage is TRBJ2-3; the match to TRBD1 covers 9 bases. The DNA of the CDR3 is TGTGCCAGCAGTTTAGGACAGGGGAGTAGAGATACGCAGTATTTT. It specifies CASSLGQGSRDTQYF.